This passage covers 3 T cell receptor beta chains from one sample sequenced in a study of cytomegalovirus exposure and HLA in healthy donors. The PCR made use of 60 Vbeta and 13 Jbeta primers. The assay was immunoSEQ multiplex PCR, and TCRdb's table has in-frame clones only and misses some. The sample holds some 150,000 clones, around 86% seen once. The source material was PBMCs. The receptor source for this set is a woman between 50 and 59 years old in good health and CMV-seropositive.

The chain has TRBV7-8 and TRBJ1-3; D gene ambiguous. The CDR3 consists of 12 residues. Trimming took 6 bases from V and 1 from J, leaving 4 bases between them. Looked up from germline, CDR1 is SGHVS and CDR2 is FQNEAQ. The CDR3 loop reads CASSYSGNTIYF. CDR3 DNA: TGTGCCAGCAGTTATTCTGGAAACACCATATATTTT.

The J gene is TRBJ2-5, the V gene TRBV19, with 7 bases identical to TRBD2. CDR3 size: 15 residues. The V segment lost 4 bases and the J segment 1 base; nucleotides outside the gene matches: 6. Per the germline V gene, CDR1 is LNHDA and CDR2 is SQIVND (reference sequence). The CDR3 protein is CASSKGLPLQETQYF. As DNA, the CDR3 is TGTGCCAGTAGTAAGGGACTACCCCTCCAAGAGACCCAGTACTTC.

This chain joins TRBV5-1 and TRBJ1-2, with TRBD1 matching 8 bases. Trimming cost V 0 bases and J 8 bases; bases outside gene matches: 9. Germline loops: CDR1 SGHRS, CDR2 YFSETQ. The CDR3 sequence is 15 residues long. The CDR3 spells CASSLAYGTGRGYTF. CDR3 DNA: TGCGCCAGCAGCTTGGCCTACGGGACAGGTCGCGGCTACACCTTC.